This T cell receptor beta chain was recovered during a study of cytomegalovirus exposure and HLA in healthy donors. About the research overall: The roughly 110 validation repertoires were reported in a later analysis to have been generated on the same platform as the roughly 700 first-cohort repertoires. Whole-study results and caveats: The classifier reportedly diagnosed cytomegalovirus status with high specificity and sensitivity. The investigators catalogued 150 to 200 TCR beta chains as cytomegalovirus-associated.

Assay: immunoSEQ multiplex PCR; the TCRdb copy retains only in-frame clones and omits some. Of a few hundred thousand clones listed, roughly 85% are singletons. Germline trimming cut 0 bases from V and 7 bases from J; bases unmatched to any gene: 8. The germline CDR1 and CDR2 sequences are ENHRY and SYGVKD. This CDR3 is built from 16 residues. Comment on this clone: Its antigen is currently unknown.

The clonotype originates from a woman under 30 in good health and CMV-seronegative. Input material: PBMCs. The gene calls are TRBV10-3 and TRBJ2-1, with 8 bases lining up with TRBD2. The chain's CDR3 is CAISESTGGPGNEQFF. CDR3 bases: TGTGCCATCAGTGAGTCAACGGGAGGGCCGGGAAATGAGCAGTTCTTC.